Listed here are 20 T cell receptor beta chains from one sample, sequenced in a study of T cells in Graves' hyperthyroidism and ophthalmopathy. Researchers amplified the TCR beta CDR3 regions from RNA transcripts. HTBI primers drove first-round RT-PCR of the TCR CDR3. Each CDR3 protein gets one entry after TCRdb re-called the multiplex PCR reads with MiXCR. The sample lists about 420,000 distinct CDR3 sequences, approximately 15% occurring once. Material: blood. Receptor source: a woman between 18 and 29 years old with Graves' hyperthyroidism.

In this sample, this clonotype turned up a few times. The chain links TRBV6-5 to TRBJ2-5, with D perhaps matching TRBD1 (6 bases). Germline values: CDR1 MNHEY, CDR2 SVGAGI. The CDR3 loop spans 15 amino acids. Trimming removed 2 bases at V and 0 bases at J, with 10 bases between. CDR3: CASSYTWDNQETQYF. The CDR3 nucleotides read TGTGCCAGCAGTTACACCTGGGACAACCAAGAGACCCAGTACTTC.

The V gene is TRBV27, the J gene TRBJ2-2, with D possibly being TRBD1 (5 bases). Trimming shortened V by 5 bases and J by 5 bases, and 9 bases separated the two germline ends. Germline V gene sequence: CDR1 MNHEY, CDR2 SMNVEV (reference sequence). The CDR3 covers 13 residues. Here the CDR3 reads CASSLTATGELFF. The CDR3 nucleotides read TGTGCCAGCAGTCTGACAGCTACCGGGGAGCTGTTTTTT.

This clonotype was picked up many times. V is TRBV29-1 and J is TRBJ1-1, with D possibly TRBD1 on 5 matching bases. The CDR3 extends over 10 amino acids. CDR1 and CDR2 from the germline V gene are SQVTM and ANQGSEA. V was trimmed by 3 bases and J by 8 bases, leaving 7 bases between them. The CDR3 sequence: CSVEEGEAFF. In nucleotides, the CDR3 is TGCAGCGTTGAGGAGGGGGAAGCTTTCTTT.

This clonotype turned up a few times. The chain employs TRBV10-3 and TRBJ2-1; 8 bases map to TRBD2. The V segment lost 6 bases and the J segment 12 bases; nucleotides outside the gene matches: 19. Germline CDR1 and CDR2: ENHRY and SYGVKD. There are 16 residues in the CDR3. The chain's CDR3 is CAIRGLRSGGLWGQFF. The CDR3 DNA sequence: TGTGCCATCAGGGGCCTGAGGTCGGGGGGGCTTTGGGGGCAGTTCTTC.

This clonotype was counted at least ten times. The CDR3 reads CASSPLFNLRQGGEAFF. CDR3 bases: TGTGCCAGCAGCCCCTTGTTCAACCTCAGACAGGGAGGTGAAGCTTTCTTT. V is TRBV3-1 and J is TRBJ1-1; 7 bases align to TRBD1. Germline V lookup: CDR1 LGHDT, CDR2 YNNKEL (reference sequence). The CDR3 spans 17 residues. The V segment lost 4 bases and the J segment 7 bases; nucleotides outside the gene matches: 18.

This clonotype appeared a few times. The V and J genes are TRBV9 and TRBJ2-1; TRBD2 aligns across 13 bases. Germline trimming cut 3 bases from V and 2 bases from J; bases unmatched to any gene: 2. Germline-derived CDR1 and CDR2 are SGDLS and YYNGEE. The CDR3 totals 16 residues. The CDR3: CASSAGTSGAYNEQFF. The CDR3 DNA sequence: TGTGCCAGCAGCGCCGGGACTAGCGGGGCCTACAATGAGCAGTTCTTC.

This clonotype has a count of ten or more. The CDR3 nucleotides are TGTGCCAGCAGTTTTGCCGACCGATTGCGCGCTGAAGCTTTCTTT. This encodes CASSFADRLRAEAFF. V gene TRBV12-3 or TRBV12-4 combines with J gene TRBJ1-1; D remains ambiguous. The CDR3 spans 15 residues. V was clipped by 3 bases and J by 6 bases, with 17 bases between them.

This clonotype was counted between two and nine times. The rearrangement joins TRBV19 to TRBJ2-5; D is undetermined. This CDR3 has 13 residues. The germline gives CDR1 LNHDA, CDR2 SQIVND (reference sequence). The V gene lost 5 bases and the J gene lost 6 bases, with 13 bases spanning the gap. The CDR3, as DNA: TGTGCCAGTAGTGAGAGGAATGAGAAGACCCAGTACTTC. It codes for CASSERNEKTQYF.

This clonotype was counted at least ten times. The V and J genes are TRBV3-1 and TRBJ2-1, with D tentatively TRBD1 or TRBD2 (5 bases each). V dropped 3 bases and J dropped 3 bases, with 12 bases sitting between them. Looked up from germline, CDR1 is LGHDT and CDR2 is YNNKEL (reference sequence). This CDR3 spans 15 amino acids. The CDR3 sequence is CASSHGTDIYNEQFF. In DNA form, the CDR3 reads TGTGCCAGCAGCCATGGGACCGATATCTACAATGAGCAGTTCTTC.

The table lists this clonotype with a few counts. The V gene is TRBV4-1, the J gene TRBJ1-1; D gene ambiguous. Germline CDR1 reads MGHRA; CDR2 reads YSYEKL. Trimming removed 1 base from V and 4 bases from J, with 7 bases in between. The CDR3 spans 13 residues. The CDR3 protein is CASSQAWGTEAFF. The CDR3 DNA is TGCGCCAGCAGCCAAGCATGGGGCACTGAAGCTTTCTTT.

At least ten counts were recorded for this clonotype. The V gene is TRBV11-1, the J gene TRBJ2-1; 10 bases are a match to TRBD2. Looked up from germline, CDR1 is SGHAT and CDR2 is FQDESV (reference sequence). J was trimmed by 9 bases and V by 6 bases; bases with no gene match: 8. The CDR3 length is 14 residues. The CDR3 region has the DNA TGTGCCAGCAGGTCAGCGGGAGGGCGGATTGAGCAGTTCTTC. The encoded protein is CASRSAGGRIEQFF.

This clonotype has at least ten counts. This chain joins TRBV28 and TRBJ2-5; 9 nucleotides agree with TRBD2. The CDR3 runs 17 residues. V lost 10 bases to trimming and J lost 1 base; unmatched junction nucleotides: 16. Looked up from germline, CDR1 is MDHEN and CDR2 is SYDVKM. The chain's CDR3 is CATKLIGIAGVQETQYF. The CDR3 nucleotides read TGTGCCACCAAATTAATCGGGATAGCGGGAGTCCAAGAGACCCAGTACTTC.

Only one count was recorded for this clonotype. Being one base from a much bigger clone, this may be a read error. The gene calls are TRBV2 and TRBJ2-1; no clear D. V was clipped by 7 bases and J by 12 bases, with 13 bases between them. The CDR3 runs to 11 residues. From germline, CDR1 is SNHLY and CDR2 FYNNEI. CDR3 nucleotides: TGTGCCAGCAAGGTTGTTCGTCGGCAGTTCTTC. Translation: CASKVVRRQFF.

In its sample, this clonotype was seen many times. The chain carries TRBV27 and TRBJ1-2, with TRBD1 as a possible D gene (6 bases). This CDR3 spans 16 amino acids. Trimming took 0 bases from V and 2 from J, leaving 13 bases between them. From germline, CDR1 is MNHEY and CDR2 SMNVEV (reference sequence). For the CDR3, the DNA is TGTGCCAGCAGTTTATCGAAAGGGGGTAGGAACTATGGCTACACCTTC. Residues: CASSLSKGGRNYGYTF.

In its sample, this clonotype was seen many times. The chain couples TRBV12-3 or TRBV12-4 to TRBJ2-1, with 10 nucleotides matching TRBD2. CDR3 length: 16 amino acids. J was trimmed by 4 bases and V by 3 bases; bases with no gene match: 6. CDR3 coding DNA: TGTGCCAGCAGTTTGTCACTAGCGGGAACTTACAATGAGCAGTTCTTC. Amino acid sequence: CASSLSLAGTYNEQFF.

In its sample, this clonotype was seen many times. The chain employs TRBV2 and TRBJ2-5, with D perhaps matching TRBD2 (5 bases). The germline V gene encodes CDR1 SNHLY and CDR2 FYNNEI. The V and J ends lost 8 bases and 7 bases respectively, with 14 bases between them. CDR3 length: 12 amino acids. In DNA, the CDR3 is TGTGCCAGCCAGATGGATCGGGGGACCCAGTACTTC. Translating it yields CASQMDRGTQYF.

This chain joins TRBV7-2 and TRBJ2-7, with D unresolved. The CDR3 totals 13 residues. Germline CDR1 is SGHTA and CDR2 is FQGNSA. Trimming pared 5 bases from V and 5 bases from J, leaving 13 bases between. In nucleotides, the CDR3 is TGTGCCAGCAGCGTAAGAACGGGCGACGAGCAGTACTTC. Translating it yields CASSVRTGDEQYF.

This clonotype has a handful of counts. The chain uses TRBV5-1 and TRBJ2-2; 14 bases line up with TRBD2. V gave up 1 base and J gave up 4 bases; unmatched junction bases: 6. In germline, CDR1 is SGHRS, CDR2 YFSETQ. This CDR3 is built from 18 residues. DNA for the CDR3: TGCGCCAGCAGCTTGATGACTAGCGGGGGGGCGAGCACCGGGGAGCTGTTTTTT. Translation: CASSLMTSGGASTGELFF.

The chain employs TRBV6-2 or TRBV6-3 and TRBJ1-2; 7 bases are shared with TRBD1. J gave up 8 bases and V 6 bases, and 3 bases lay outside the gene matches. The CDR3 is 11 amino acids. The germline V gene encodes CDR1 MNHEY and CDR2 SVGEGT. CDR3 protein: CASSTGQGYTF. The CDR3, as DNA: TGTGCCAGCAGCACGGGACAGGGCTACACCTTC.

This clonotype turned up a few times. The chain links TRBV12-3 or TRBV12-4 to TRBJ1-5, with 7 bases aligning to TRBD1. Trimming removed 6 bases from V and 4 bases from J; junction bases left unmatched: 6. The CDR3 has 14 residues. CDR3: CASRSGTANQPQHF. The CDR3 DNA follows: TGTGCCAGCAGGTCCGGGACAGCTAATCAGCCCCAGCATTTT.